Sequencing of this TCR beta chain was carried out in a study of blood T cell repertoires in COVID-19. Generated by immunoSEQ multiplex PCR, the TCRdb table keeps only in-frame clones and is missing some. Here the sample spans about 140,000 clones, around nine tenths being singletons. The CDR3 is made up of 16 amino acids. CDR1 is MGHRA and CDR2 is YSYEKL in the germline V gene. V gave up 4 bases and J gave up 6 bases, with 18 bases separating them. This clone was seen a handful of times. This receptor was taken from a woman in her fifties or sixties with acute or convalescent COVID-19. The specimen was peripheral blood. The chain combines TRBV4-1 with TRBJ1-4; no clear D gene. This CDR3 is CASSLASGLRDEKLFF. The CDR3 DNA is TGCGCCAGCAGCCTAGCCAGCGGTCTTAGGGATGAAAAACTGTTTTTT.